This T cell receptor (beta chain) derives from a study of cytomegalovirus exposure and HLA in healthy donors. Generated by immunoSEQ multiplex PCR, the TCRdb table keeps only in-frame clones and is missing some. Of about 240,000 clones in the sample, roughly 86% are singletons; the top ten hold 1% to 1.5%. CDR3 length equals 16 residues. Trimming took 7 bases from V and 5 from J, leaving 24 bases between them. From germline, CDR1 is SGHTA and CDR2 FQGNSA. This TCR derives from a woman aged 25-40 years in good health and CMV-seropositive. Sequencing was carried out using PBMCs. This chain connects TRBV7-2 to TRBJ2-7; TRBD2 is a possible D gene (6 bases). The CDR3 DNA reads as TGTGCCAGCACCCCACGCGGGGCAGGCAAGAACGACGAGCAGTACTTC. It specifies CASTPRGAGKNDEQYF.